Listed below are T cell receptor beta chains from one sample, sequenced in a study of T cells in localized non-small cell lung cancer. Assay used: immunoSEQ multiplex PCR; TCRdb lists only in-frame clones, some missing. Of just under 2,000 clones in the sample, around 18% are singletons; the top ten hold 20% to 25%. The source material was lung tumor tissue, sampled before any cancer treatment. Receptor source: a man between 40 and 69 years old with stage I lung adenocarcinoma. The CDR3 runs from the conserved cysteine through the conserved F or W. Each record gives: J gene, V gene, CDR3 protein.

>TRBJ2-6|TRBV11-3
CASSPGTSGGGANVLTF
>TRBJ1-2|TRBV28
CASSLMDRGWEGYYGYTF
>TRBJ1-3|TRBV28
CASRRTGENTIYF
>TRBJ2-3|TRBV6-1
CASSEALDGGTDTQYF
>TRBJ1-4|TRBV11-3
CASSSGDRDFEKLFF
>TRBJ1-1|TRBV11-3
CASSLDRAYTEAFF
>TRBJ2-7|TRBV11-3
CASSRRNGILFHEQYF
>TRBJ2-7|TRBV9
CASSVDGTDSYEQYF
>TRBJ2-3|TRBV1
CASSQGTSQIADTQYF
>TRBJ1-3|TRBV9
CASSVEGSNTIYF
>TRBJ1-1|TRBV6-8
CASRNPEGEAFF
>TRBJ1-2|TRBV6-1
CASSEGEPYGYTF
>TRBJ1-1|TRBV29-1
CSARWDARENTEAFF
>TRBJ1-2|TRBV19
CASSIAQISNYGYTF
>TRBJ1-5|TRBV19
CASSFSGSNQPQHF
>TRBJ2-3|TRBV11-3
CASSSDYLSTDTQYF
>TRBJ1-4|TRBV28
CASSLAGGTEKLFF
>TRBJ1-4|TRBV19
CASRGGLGEKLFF
>TRBJ1-4|TRBV18
CASSYSTGASAREKLFF
>TRBJ1-3|TRBV9
CASREGTANSGNTIYF
>TRBJ2-7|TRBV4-1
CASSQERGGRVDEQYF
>TRBJ2-7|TRBV28
CASSTRRQGIYYEQYF
>TRBJ1-3|TRBV12-2
CASRLAGPVDGNTIYF
>TRBJ2-7|TRBV29-1
CSVGGLAGNYEQYF
>TRBJ2-7|TRBV11-3
CASSSTGGPLEQYF
>TRBJ1-1|TRBV6-8
CASSYGGSMNTEAFF
>TRBJ2-7|TRBV6-7
CASSYPRVDTF
>TRBJ2-5|TRBV11-3
CASSLAAGRETQYF
>TRBJ2-1|TRBV18
CASSPTIYNEQFF
>TRBJ1-1|TRBV5-1
CASSPLDGGYDTEAFF
>TRBJ2-2|TRBV19
CASRPGLAGGTNTGELFF
>TRBJ2-1|TRBV19
CASSRQTNEQFF
>TRBJ1-2|TRBV28
CASSLGTGMAAYGYTF
>TRBJ1-1|TRBV6-8
CASSPDTPNTEAFF
>TRBJ2-1|TRBV19
CASSETSGGANEQFF
>TRBJ1-2|TRBV19
CASSRATRDGYTF
>TRBJ2-2|TRBV18
CASSPPHRGELFF
>TRBJ2-1|TRBV6-8
CASSYSNWGRGHNEQFF
>TRBJ1-3|TRBV11-3
CASSAQQGAGNTIYF
>TRBJ2-7|TRBV6-8
CASSGLTGTGRYEQYF
>TRBJ1-5|TRBV11-3
CASSLDRTNQPQHF
>TRBJ1-2|TRBV5-1
CASSLSPGGIYGYTF
>TRBJ2-3|TRBV19
CASSNRLAGEDDTQYF
>TRBJ2-5|TRBV19
CASSIEVAAETQYF
>TRBJ2-7|TRBV11-3
CASSQVGTGAYEQYF
>TRBJ2-3|TRBV9
CASSVAGGGHTDTQYF
>TRBJ2-5|TRBV6-8
CASSIYRQGMYQETQYF
>TRBJ2-5|TRBV11-3
CASSPVAVVGETQYF
>TRBJ1-1|TRBV28
CASSAQGRRTEAFF
>TRBJ2-7|TRBV6-8
CASSYLLGLDEQYF
>TRBJ2-3|TRBV11-3
CASSPSGGTDTQYF